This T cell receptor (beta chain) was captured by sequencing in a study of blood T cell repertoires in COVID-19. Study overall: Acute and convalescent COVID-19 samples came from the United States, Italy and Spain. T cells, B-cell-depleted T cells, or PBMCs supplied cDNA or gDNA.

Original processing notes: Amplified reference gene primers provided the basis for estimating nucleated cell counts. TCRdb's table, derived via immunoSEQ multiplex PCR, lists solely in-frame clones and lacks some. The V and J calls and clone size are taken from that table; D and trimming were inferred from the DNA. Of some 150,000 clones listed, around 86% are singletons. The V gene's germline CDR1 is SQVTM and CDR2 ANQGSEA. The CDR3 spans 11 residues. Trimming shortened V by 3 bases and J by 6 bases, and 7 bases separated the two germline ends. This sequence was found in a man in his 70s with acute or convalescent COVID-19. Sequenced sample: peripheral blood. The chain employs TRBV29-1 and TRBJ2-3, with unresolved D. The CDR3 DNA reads TGCAGCGTTGAGGAGTCGGATACGCAGTATTTT. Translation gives CSVEESDTQYF.